What follows are 30 T cell receptor beta chains derived from one specimen sequenced in a study of T cell responses to AZD1222 COVID-19 vaccine. Clones were read by immunoSEQ multiplex PCR, and TCRdb kept only the in-frame ones, dropping some. This table holds approximately 180,000 clones, roughly nine tenths found once. The sequences come from peripheral blood, collected on day 0 of AZD1222 vaccination. Every receptor here comes from an adult in good health.

V usage is TRBV5-1 and J usage is TRBJ2-1; D is ambiguous. Trimming stripped 0 bases from V and 2 bases from J, with 6 bases between. The germline V gene encodes CDR1 SGHRS and CDR2 YFSETQ. This CDR3 region has 14 residues. CDR3 sequence reads: CASSLDAAYNEQFF. The DNA for the CDR3 is TGCGCCAGCAGCTTGGATGCGGCCTACAATGAGCAGTTCTTC.

This clone has a single count. The chain joins TRBV19 to TRBJ1-5, with D maybe TRBD1 (6 bases). This CDR3 region has 17 residues. CDR1 is LNHDA and CDR2 is SQIVND in the germline V gene (reference sequence). Trimming removed 4 bases at V and 3 bases at J, with 19 bases between. The CDR3 protein is CASSTSKTGGINQPQHF. As DNA, the CDR3 is TGTGCCAGTAGTACCTCAAAGACAGGTGGAATCAATCAGCCCCAGCATTTT.

The chain combines TRBV10-1 with TRBJ1-1; no clear D. The germline V and J ends were trimmed by 7 bases and 0 bases, with 9 bases remaining between them. This CDR3 contains 13 residues. The germline CDR1 and CDR2 sequences are WNHNN and SYGVQD (reference sequence). The CDR3 loop is CASTGLMNTEAFF. DNA of the CDR3: TGCGCCAGCACTGGACTCATGAACACTGAAGCTTTCTTT.

The V gene is TRBV7-6, the J gene TRBJ2-6; 11 bases fit TRBD1. This CDR3 comprises 19 residues. The germline V gene has CDR1 SGHVS and CDR2 FNYEAQ. V lost 5 bases, J lost 3 bases, and 12 bases stayed unmatched. The CDR3 here is CASSRPQDRGQFGANVLTF. CDR3 nucleotides: TGTGCCAGCAGCCGCCCGCAGGACAGGGGGCAGTTTGGGGCCAACGTCCTGACTTTC.

V and J are TRBV30 and TRBJ2-5; D possibly corresponds to TRBD2 (6 bases). Germline V gives CDR1 GTSNPN, CDR2 SVGIG (reference sequence). The V gene lost 0 bases and the J gene lost 5 bases, with 19 bases spanning the gap. This CDR3 spans 16 amino acids. The CDR3 DNA sequence: TGTGCCTGGAGTGTACCTAAAGGAGGGCCGGGGGAGACCCAGTACTTC. It codes for CAWSVPKGGPGETQYF.

The V gene is TRBV30, the J gene TRBJ2-7; TRBD1 agrees at 7 bases. CDR3 size: 15 residues. V dropped 3 bases and J dropped 2; count of bases not matched to a gene: 10. Germline V gives CDR1 GTSNPN, CDR2 SVGIG (reference sequence). The CDR3 DNA reads as TGTGCCTGGAGAATCCCCGGGACAGCGACCTACGAGCAGTACTTC. It codes for CAWRIPGTATYEQYF.

The chain is built from TRBV6-5 and TRBJ2-3; D gene unclear. Trimming took off 7 bases at V and 6 bases at J, with 14 bases between the two ends. This CDR3 is built from 13 residues. Germline-derived CDR1 and CDR2 are MNHEY and SVGAGI. This chain's CDR3 is CASKNRSPDTQYF. Here the CDR3 DNA reads TGTGCCAGCAAAAATAGGTCCCCGGATACGCAGTATTTT.

This rearrangement joins TRBV7-6 to TRBJ2-2, with 14 bases lining up with TRBD2. The trim removed 3 bases at V and 6 bases at J, leaving 18 bases unmatched. Germline assignment: CDR1 SGHVS and CDR2 FNYEAQ. The CDR3 loop spans 21 amino acids. This CDR3 is CASSFRLAGGPRVGSPGELFF. The CDR3 DNA reads TGTGCCAGCAGCTTCCGACTAGCGGGAGGGCCGAGAGTGGGATCCCCCGGGGAGCTGTTTTTT.

This CDR3 reads CASSFARGRYGYTF. The CDR3 DNA is TGTGCCAGCAGTTTTGCCAGGGGGAGGTATGGCTACACCTTC. This chain joins TRBV28 and TRBJ1-2; 7 positions match TRBD1. Germline V gives CDR1 MDHEN, CDR2 SYDVKM. The CDR3 is 14 amino acids. V shed 3 bases and J 5 bases; nucleotides not matched to a gene: 6.

CDR3 residues: CASSEAWAQGYGYTF. The CDR3 nucleotides are TGTGCCAGCAGTGAAGCGTGGGCTCAAGGATATGGCTACACCTTC. This chain links TRBV2 with TRBJ1-2; D gene ambiguous. Germline V lookup: CDR1 SNHLY, CDR2 FYNNEI. Trimming removed 0 bases from V and 5 bases from J, with 13 bases in between. This CDR3 region has 15 residues.

The genes are TRBV11-2 and TRBJ2-2; D perhaps matches TRBD2 (6 bases). Germline V gene sequence: CDR1 SGHAT, CDR2 FQNNGV. The CDR3 covers 14 residues. The V and J ends lost 2 bases and 8 bases respectively, with 12 bases between them. The CDR3 loop is CASSLMGGSGELFF. CDR3 bases: TGTGCCAGCAGCTTAATGGGGGGTTCAGGGGAGCTGTTTTTT.

In this sample, this clone turned up once. The chain has TRBV7-8 and TRBJ1-2; TRBD1 agrees at 7 bases. Germline-derived CDR1 and CDR2 are SGHVS and FQNEAQ. The length of the CDR3 is 14 residues. V dropped 5 bases and J dropped 2; count of bases not matched to a gene: 5. CDR3 loop: CASSPTGQNYGYTF. The DNA for the CDR3 is TGTGCCAGCAGCCCCACGGGACAGAACTATGGCTACACCTTC.

This chain connects TRBV7-3 to TRBJ1-6; D call uncertain. The germline gives CDR1 SGHTA, CDR2 FQGTGA. The CDR3 totals 13 residues. V was cut by 7 bases and J by 5 bases, with 9 bases left in between. This CDR3 reads CASKEQNNSPLHF. In nucleotides, the CDR3 is TGTGCCAGCAAAGAACAGAATAATTCACCCCTCCACTTT.

The chain joins TRBV20-1 to TRBJ1-3, with no clear D. The CDR3 covers 14 residues. The V gene's germline CDR1 is DFQATT and CDR2 SNEGSKA (reference sequence). V shed 3 bases and J shed 0 bases, with 9 bases lying between them. The CDR3 region has the DNA TGCAGTGCTAGTTCGGAAGGCTCTGGAAACACCATATATTTT. As protein: CSASSEGSGNTIYF.

The chain uses TRBV11-2 and TRBJ1-5; 7 bases are a match to TRBD1. Per the germline V gene, CDR1 is SGHAT and CDR2 is FQNNGV. The CDR3 covers 16 residues. J lost 5 bases, V lost 1 base, and 8 bases had no gene match. The CDR3: CASSLVGRGLDQPQHF. CDR3 nucleotide sequence: TGTGCCAGCAGCTTAGTAGGTAGGGGGCTGGATCAGCCCCAGCATTTT.

The V call is TRBV4-3, the J call TRBJ1-5; D possibly corresponds to TRBD1 (6 bases). Deletions cut 2 bases from V and 4 bases from J, with 15 bases between. The CDR3 extends over 16 amino acids. Germline loops: CDR1 LGHNA, CDR2 YSLEER. The CDR3 spells CASSQNHRDPNQPQHF. In nucleotides, the CDR3 is TGCGCCAGCAGCCAAAACCACAGGGATCCGAATCAGCCCCAGCATTTT.

The gene calls are TRBV3-1 (or the pseudogene TRBV3-2) and TRBJ2-1; 14 bases align to TRBD2. The CDR3 spans 18 residues. CDR1 is LGHDT, CDR2 YNNKEL, per germline (reference sequence). Trimming took 6 bases from V and 1 from J; bases not matched to a gene: 8. CDR3 DNA sequence: TGTGCCAGCAGTCTACTGACTAGCGGGAGGGCGTCCTACAATGAGCAGTTCTTC. Its translation: CASSLLTSGRASYNEQFF.

This chain links TRBV5-1 with TRBJ2-2, with 9 bases fitting TRBD1. The CDR3 runs 15 residues. Germline V gives CDR1 SGHRS, CDR2 YFSETQ. V shed 4 bases, J shed 4 bases, and the junction held 5 bases outside the gene matches. CDR3 protein: CASSTRQGGTGELFF. CDR3 nucleotide sequence: TGCGCCAGCAGCACGAGACAGGGGGGCACCGGGGAGCTGTTTTTT.

The chain combines TRBV2 with TRBJ1-4, with TRBD1 matching over 7 bases. The CDR3 contains 16 residues. From germline, CDR1 is SNHLY and CDR2 FYNNEI. Trimming at V came to 6 bases and at J to 8 bases, leaving 15 bases not matched to a gene. The CDR3 DNA follows: TGTGCCAGCAGCTTCGGACAGGACCGCCGGAACGAAAAACTGTTTTTT. Translating gives CASSFGQDRRNEKLFF.

The chain joins TRBV3-1 (or the pseudogene TRBV3-2) to TRBJ2-1, with 7 bases lining up with TRBD2. In germline, CDR1 is LGHDT, CDR2 YNNKEL (reference sequence). V was clipped by 4 bases and J by 4 bases; unmatched bases: 7. There are 15 residues in the CDR3. The CDR3 here is CASSPRSGVYNEQFF. The CDR3 DNA is TGTGCCAGCAGCCCTAGGAGCGGGGTTTACAATGAGCAGTTCTTC.

The chain joins TRBV6-5 to TRBJ2-1, with 11 bases that match TRBD2. Looked up from germline, CDR1 is MNHEY and CDR2 is SVGAGI. This CDR3 comprises 15 residues. J gave up 5 bases and V 6 bases, and 6 bases lay outside the gene matches. The CDR3 region is CASSPGTSGHNEQFF. CDR3 bases: TGTGCCAGCAGCCCCGGGACTAGCGGTCACAATGAGCAGTTCTTC.

V usage is TRBV23-1 and J usage is TRBJ2-7, with unresolved D. TRBV23-1 is assigned to the ORF class and has an uncertain function. Trimming removed 7 bases at V and 3 bases at J, with 13 bases between. The CDR3 sequence is 13 residues long. CDR3 in amino acids: CASTARVNYEQYV. The CDR3 DNA reads as TGCGCCAGCACGGCTCGGGTTAACTACGAGCAGTACGTC.

The chain joins TRBV28 to TRBJ2-5, with 9 nucleotides matching TRBD1. The CDR3 contains 15 residues. Germline CDR1 MDHEN, CDR2 SYDVKM. V lost 2 bases, J lost 1 base, and 2 bases stayed unmatched. The CDR3 nucleotides read TGTGCCAGCAGTTTAGGGACAGGGCCCCAAGAGACCCAGTACTTC. Translated, it gives CASSLGTGPQETQYF.

The chain couples TRBV28 to TRBJ1-5; the match to TRBD1 covers 8 bases. J was trimmed by 2 bases and V by 1 base; bases with no gene match: 1. CDR1 is MDHEN and CDR2 is SYDVKM in the germline V gene. The CDR3 has 15 residues. CDR3 residues: CASSLSTGGNQPQHF. CDR3 nucleotide sequence: TGTGCCAGCAGTTTATCGACAGGGGGCAATCAGCCCCAGCATTTT.

This sequence joins TRBV10-2 and TRBJ2-2; no definite D call. The V gene's germline CDR1 is WSHSY and CDR2 SAAADI. The CDR3 length is 12 residues. The ends were cut back, 3 bases at V and 5 bases at J, with 4 bases in the middle. CDR3 nucleotides: TGCGCCAGCAGTGATTTAACCGGGGAGCTGTTTTTT. Translated, it gives CASSDLTGELFF.

Of note for this clone: A junction end diverges from the germline sequence, so it may reflect a read error. This rearrangement joins TRBV28 to TRBJ2-7; 9 bases match TRBD2. Germline V gene data show CDR1 as MDHEN and CDR2 as SYDVKM. CDR3 length: 15 residues. The CDR3 loop reads CACRGMLAGAYGQYF. In nucleotides, the CDR3 is TGTGCCTGCCGCGGTATGTTAGCGGGAGCCTACGGGCAGTACTTC.

This chain uses TRBV7-3 with TRBJ2-2, with 12 bases that match TRBD2. V gave up 5 bases and J gave up 7 bases; unmatched junction bases: 5. This CDR3 is 15 amino acids long. Germline assignment: CDR1 SGHTA and CDR2 FQGTGA. Here the CDR3 DNA reads TGTGCCAGCAGCCGACTAGCGGGAGCTCGCGGGGAGCTGTTTTTT. This translates into CASSRLAGARGELFF.

J is TRBJ1-1 and V is TRBV7-8; 7 positions agree with TRBD1. Trimming at V came to 4 bases and at J to 3 bases, leaving 5 bases not matched to a gene. Germline CDR1 SGHVS, CDR2 FQNEAQ. The CDR3 runs to 14 residues. CDR3 DNA sequence: TGTGCCAGCAGCTACAGACAGGGTTACACTGAAGCTTTCTTT. It codes for CASSYRQGYTEAFF.

The genes are TRBV25-1 and TRBJ1-6; D is unresolved. The germline gives CDR1 MGHDK, CDR2 SYGVNS. The CDR3 spans 12 residues. V was pared by 6 bases and J by 7 bases, with 7 bases between. CDR3 residues: CASRQQNSPLHF. DNA for the CDR3: TGTGCCAGCAGACAGCAGAATTCACCCCTCCACTTT.

The chain links TRBV6-2 or TRBV6-3 to TRBJ1-2, with a weak D call TRBD1 (5 bases). V lost 4 bases and J lost 4, with 22 bases in between. The germline gives CDR1 MNHEY, CDR2 SVGEGT. This CDR3 is 17 amino acids long. CDR3 sequence (DNA): TGTGCCAGCAGTTTCCCGACAGACGGGCGGACCTCCTATGGCTACACCTTC. Translation gives CASSFPTDGRTSYGYTF.